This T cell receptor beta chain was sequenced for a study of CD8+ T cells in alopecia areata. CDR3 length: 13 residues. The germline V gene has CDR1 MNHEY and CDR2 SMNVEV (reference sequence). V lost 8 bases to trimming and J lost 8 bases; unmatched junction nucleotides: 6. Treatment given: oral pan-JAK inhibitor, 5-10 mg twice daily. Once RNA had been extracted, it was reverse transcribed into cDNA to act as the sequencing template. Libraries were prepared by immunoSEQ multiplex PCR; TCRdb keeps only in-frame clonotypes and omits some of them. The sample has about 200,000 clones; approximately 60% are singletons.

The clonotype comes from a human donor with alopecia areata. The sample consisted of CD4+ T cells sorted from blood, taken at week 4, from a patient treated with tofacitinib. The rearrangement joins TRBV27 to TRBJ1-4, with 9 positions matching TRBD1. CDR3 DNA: TGTGCCAGCTCTACAGGGGGCCGGGAAAAACTGTTTTTT. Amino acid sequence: CASSTGGREKLFF.